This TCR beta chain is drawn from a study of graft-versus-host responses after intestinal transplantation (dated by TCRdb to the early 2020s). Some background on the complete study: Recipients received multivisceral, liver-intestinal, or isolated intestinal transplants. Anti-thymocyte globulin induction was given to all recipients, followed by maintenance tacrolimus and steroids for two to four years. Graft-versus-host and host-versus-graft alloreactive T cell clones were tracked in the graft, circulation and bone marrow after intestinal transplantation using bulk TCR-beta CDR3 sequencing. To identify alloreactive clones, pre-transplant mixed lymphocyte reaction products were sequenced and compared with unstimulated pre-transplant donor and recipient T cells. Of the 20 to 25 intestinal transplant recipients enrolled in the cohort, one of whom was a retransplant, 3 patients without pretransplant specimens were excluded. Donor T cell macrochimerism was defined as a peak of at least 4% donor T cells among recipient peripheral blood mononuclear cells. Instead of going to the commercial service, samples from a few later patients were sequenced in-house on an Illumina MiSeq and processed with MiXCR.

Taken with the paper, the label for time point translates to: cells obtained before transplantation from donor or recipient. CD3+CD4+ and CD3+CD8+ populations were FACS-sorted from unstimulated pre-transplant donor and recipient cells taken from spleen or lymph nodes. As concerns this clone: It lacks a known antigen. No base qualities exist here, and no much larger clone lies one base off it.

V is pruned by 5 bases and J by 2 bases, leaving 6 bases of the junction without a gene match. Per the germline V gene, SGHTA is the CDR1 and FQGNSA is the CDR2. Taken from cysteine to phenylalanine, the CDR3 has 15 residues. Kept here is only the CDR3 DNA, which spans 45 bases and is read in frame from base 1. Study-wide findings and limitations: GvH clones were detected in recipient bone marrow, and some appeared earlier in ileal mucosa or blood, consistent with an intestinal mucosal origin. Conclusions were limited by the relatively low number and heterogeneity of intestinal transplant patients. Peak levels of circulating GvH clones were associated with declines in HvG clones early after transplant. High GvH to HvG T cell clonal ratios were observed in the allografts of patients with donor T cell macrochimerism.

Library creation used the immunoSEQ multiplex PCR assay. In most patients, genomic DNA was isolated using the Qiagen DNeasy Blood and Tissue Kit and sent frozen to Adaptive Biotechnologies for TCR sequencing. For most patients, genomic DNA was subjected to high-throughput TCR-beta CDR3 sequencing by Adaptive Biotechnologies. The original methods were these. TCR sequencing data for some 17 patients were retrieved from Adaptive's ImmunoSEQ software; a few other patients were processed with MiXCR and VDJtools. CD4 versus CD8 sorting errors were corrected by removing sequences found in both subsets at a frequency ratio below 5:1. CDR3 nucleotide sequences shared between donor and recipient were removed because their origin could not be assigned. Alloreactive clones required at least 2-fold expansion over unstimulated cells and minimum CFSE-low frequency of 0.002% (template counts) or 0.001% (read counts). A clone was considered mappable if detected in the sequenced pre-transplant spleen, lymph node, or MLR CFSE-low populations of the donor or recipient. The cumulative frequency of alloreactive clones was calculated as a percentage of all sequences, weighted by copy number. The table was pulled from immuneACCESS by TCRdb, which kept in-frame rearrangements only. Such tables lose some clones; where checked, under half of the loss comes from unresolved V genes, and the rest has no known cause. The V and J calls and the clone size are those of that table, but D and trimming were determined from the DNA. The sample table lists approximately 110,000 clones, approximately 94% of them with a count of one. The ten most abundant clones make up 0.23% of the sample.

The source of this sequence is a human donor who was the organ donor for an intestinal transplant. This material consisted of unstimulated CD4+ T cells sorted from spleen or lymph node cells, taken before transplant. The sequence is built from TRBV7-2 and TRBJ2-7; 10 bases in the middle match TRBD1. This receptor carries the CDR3 CASSRGGTGAYEQYF. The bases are TGTGCCAGCAGCCGAGGAGGGACAGGGGCCTACGAGCAGTACTTC.